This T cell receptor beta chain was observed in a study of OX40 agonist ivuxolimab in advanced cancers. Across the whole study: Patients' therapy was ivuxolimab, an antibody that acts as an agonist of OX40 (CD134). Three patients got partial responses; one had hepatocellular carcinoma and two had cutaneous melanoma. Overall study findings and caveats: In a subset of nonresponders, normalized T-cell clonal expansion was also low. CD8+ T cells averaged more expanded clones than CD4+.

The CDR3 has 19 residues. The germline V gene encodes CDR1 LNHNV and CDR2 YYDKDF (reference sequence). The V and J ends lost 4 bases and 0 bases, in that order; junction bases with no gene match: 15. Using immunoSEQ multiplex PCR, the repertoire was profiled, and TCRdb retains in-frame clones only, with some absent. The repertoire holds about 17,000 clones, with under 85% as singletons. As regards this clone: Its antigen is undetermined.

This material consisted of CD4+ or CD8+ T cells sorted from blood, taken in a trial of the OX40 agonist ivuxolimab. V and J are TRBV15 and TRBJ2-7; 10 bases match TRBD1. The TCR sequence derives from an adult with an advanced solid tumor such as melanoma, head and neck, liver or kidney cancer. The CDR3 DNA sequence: TGTGCCACCAGCAAACCGGGACAGGGGTCCGTAATGAGCTCCTACGAGCAGTACTTC. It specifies CATSKPGQGSVMSSYEQYF. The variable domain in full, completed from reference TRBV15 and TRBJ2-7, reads DAMVIQNPRYQVTQFGKPVTLSCSQTLNHNVMYWYQQKSSQAPKLLFHYYDKDFNNEADTPDNFQSRRPNTSFCFLDIRSPGLGDTAMYLCATSKPGQGSVMSSYEQYFGPGTRLTVT.